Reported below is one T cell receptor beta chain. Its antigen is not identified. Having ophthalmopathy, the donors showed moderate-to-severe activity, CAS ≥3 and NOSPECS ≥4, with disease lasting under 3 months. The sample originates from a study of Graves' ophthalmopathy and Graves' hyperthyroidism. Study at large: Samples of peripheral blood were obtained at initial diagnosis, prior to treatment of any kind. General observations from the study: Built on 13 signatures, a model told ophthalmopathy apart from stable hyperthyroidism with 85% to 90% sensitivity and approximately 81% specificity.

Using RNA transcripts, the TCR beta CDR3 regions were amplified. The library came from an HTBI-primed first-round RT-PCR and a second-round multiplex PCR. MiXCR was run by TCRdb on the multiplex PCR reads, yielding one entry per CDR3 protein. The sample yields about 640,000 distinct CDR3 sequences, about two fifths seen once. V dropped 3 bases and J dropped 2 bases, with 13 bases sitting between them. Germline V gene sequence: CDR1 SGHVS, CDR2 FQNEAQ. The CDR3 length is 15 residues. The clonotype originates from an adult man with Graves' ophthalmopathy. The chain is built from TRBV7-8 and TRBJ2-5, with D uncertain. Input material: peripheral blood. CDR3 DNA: TGTGCCAGCAGCTTGGGTCTTCGGCCTCAAGAGACCCAGTACTTC. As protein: CASSLGLRPQETQYF. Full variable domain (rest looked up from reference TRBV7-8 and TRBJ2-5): GAGVSQSPRYKVAKRGQDVALRCDPISGHVSLFWYQQALGQGPEFLTYFQNEAQLDKSGLPSDRFFAERPEGSVSTLKIQRTQQEDSAVYLCASSLGLRPQETQYFGPGTRLLVL.